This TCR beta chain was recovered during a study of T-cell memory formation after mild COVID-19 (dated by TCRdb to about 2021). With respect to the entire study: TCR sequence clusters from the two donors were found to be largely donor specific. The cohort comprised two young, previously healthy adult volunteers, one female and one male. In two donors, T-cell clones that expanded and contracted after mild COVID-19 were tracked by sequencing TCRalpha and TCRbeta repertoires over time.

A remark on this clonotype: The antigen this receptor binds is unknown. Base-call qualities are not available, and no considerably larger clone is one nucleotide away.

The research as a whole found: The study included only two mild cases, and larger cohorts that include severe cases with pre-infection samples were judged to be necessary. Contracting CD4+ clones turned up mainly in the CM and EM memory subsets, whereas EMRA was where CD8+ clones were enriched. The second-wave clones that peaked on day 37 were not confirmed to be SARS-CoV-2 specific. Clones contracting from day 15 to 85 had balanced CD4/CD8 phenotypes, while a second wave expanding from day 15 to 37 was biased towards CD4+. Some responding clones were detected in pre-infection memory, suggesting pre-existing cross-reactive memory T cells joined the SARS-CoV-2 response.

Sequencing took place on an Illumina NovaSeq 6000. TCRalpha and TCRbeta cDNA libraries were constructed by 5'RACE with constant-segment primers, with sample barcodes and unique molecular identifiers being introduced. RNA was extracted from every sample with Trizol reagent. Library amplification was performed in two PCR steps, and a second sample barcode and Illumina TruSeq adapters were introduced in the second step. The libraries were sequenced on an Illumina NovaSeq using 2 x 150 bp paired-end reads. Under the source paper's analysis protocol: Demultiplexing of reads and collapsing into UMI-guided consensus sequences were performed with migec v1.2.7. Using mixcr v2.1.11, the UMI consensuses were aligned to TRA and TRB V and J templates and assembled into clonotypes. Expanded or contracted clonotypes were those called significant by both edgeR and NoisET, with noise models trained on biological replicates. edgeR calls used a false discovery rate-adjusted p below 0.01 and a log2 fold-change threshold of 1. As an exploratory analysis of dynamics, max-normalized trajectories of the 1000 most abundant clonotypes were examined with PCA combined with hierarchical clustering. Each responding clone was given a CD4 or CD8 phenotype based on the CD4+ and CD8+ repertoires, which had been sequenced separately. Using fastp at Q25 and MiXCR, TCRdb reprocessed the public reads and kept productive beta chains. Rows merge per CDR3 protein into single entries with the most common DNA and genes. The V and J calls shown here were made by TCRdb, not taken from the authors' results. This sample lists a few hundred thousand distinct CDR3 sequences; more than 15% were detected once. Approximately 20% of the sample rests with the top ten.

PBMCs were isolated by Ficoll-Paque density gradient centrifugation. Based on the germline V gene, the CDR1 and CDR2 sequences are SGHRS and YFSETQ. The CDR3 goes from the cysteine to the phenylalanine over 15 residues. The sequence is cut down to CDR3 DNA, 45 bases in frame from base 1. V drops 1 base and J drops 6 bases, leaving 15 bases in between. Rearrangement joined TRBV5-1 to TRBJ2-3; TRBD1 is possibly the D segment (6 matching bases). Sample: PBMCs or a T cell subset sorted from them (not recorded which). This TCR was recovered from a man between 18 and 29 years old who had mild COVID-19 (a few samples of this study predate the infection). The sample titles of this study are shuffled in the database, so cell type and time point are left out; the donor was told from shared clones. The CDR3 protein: CASSLWVGGADTQYF. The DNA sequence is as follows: TGCGCCAGCAGCTTGTGGGTTGGGGGCGCGGATACGCAGTATTTT.